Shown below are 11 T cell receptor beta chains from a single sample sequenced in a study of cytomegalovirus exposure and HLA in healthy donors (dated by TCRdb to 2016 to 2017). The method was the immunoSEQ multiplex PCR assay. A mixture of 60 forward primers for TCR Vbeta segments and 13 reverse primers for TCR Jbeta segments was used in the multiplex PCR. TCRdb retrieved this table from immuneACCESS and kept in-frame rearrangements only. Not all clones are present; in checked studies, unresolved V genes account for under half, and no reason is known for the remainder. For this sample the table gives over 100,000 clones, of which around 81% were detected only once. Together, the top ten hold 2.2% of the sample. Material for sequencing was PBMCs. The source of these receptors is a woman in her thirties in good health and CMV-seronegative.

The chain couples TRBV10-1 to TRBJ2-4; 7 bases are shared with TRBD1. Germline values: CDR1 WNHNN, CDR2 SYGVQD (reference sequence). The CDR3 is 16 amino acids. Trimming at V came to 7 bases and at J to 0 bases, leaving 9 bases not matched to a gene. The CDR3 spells CASTLRGTIAKNIQYF. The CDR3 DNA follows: TGCGCCAGCACGCTCAGGGGGACAATAGCCAAAAACATTCAGTACTTC.

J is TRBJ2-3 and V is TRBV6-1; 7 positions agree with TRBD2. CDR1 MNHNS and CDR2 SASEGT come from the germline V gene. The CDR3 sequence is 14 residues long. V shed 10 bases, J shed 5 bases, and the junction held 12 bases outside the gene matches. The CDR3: CATGAGPLLDTQYF. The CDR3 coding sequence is TGTGCCACTGGAGCGGGACCGTTGTTAGATACGCAGTATTTT.

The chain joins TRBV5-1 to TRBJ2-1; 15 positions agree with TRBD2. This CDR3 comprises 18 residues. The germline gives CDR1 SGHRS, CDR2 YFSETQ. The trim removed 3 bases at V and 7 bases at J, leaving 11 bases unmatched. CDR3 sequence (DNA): TGCGCCAGCAGCTATGGACTAGCGGGAGGGCCTACGTTGAATGAGCAGTTCTTC. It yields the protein CASSYGLAGGPTLNEQFF. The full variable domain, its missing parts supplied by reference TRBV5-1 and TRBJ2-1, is KAGVTQTPRYLIKTRGQQVTLSCSPISGHRSVSWYQQTPGQGLQFLFEYFSETQRNKGNFPGRFSGRQFSNSRSEMNVSTLELGDSALYLCASSYGLAGGPTLNEQFFGPGTRLTVL.

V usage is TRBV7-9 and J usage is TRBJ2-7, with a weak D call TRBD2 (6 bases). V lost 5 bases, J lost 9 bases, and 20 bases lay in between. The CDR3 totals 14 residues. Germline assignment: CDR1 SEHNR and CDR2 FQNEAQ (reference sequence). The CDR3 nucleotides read TGTGCCAGCAGCGCACACACCCGGGACTCTCGGCAGTACTTC. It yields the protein CASSAHTRDSRQYF.

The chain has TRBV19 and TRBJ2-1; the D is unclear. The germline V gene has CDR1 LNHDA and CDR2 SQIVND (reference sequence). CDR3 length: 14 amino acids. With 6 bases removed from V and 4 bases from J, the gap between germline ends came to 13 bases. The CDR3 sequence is CASRGLAAYNEQFF. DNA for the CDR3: TGTGCCAGTAGAGGCCTGGCAGCGTACAATGAGCAGTTCTTC. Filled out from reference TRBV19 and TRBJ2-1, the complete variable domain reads DGGITQSPKYLFRKEGQNVTLSCEQNLNHDAMYWYRQDPGQGLRLIYYSQIVNDFQKGDIAEGYSVSREKKESFPLTVTSAQKNPTAFYLCASRGLAAYNEQFFGPGTRLTVL.

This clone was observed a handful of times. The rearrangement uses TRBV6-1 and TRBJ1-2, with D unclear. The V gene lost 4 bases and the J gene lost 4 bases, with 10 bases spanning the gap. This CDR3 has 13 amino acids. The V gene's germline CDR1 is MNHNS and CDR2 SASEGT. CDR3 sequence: CASSVQVVYGYTF. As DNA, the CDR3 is TGTGCCAGCAGTGTGCAGGTTGTCTATGGCTACACCTTC.

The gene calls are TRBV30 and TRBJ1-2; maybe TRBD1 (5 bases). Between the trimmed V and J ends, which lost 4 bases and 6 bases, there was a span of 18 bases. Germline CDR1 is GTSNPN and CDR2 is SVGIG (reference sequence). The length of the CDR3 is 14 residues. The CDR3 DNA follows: TGTGCCTGGACGGGGGTTAGGGAAGGGAATGGCTACACCTTC. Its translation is CAWTGVREGNGYTF.

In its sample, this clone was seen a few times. The CDR3: CASSEFLAGRTDTQYF. The CDR3 nucleotides are TGTGCCAGCAGTGAATTCCTAGCGGGAAGAACAGATACGCAGTATTTT. This chain uses TRBV2 with TRBJ2-3; 9 nucleotides match TRBD2. V lost 2 bases and J lost 3; bases outside the gene matches: 6. This CDR3 spans 16 amino acids. CDR1 and CDR2 (germline): SNHLY, FYNNEI.

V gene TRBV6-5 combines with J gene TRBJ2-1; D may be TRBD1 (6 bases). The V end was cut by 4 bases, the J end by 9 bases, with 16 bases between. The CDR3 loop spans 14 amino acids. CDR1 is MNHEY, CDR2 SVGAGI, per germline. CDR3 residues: CASSSRATGIEQFF. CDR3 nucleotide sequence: TGTGCCAGCAGTTCACGGGCTACAGGGATTGAGCAGTTCTTC.

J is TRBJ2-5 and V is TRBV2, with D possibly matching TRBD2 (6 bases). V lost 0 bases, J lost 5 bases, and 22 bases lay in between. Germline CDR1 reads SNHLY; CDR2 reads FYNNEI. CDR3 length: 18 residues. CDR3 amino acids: CASSEALGDSSKRETQYF. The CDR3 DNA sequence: TGTGCCAGCAGTGAAGCGCTGGGGGACTCCTCAAAAAGGGAGACCCAGTACTTC.

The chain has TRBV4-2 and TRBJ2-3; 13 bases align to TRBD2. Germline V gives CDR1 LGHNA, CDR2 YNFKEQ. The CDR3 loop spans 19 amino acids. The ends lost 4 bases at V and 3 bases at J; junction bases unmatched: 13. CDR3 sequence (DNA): TGTGCCAGCAGCCCCTTGGCTACCGTACTAGCGGGAGGGACAGATACGCAGTATTTT. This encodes CASSPLATVLAGGTDTQYF.